A selection of T cell receptor beta chains follows, all from one sample in a study of OX40 agonist ivuxolimab in advanced cancers. Sequenced by immunoSEQ multiplex PCR; TCRdb stores in-frame clones only, minus some. The sample comprises 89,000 or so clones, approximately 86% of which are singletons, and about 0.8% rests with the top ten. The sequencing used CD4+ or CD8+ T cells sorted from blood, collected in a trial of the OX40 agonist ivuxolimab. These receptors all come from an adult with an advanced solid tumor such as melanoma, head and neck, liver or kidney cancer. CDR3s leave out the opening cysteine and the closing phenylalanine or tryptophan.

CDR3aa	j_gene	v_gene
ASSLVRGVGEQY	TRBJ2-7	TRBV11-2
ASSLLAPEYNEQF	TRBJ2-1	TRBV5-1
ASSFQGATNEKLF	TRBJ1-4	TRBV11-2
ASSEAGGEMNTEAF	TRBJ1-1	TRBV2
ASSFGQSRQETQY	TRBJ2-5	TRBV7-2
ASSIGQGAYNEQF	TRBJ2-1	TRBV19
ASSLRTGSTDTQY	TRBJ2-3	TRBV6-1
ASSQAGRAGAKNIQY	TRBJ2-4	TRBV14
ASSISRGDTEAF	TRBJ1-1	TRBV4-3
ASSSLAGGYEQY	TRBJ2-7	TRBV28
ASSRGNYNEQF	TRBJ2-1	TRBV19
AWSVGGSEPEQY	TRBJ2-7	TRBV30
ASSHPGNYGYT	TRBJ1-2	TRBV18
ASSFGDSSSYEQY	TRBJ2-7	TRBV11-2
ASSLLWTGGRYEQY	TRBJ2-7	TRBV5-6
ASSPEWEVTLH	TRBJ1-6	TRBV5-1
ASRGWRMETDTQY	TRBJ2-3	TRBV19
ASSPTKYEQY	TRBJ2-7	TRBV19
ASSSPREGHYGYT	TRBJ1-2	TRBV7-9
ASSPGADTQY	TRBJ2-3	TRBV7-3
ASSLGTGPETQY	TRBJ2-5	TRBV7-7
ASSLARGNEQF	TRBJ2-1	TRBV19
ASSLSRRGDEQF	TRBJ2-1	TRBV7-3
ASSASLAGDL	TRBJ2-1	TRBV5-6
ASSIETSRSYEQY	TRBJ2-7	TRBV19
ASSLDGDSPLH	TRBJ1-6	TRBV7-9
ASSDSNSGNTIY	TRBJ1-3	TRBV6-6
ASSGGPGEQY	TRBJ2-7	TRBV19
ASSIDFSTDTQY	TRBJ2-3	TRBV19
ASSPEGLVYGYT	TRBJ1-2	TRBV5-4
ASSSLSGTVDEQY	.	TRBV2
ASSMRAAISSYNEQF	TRBJ2-1	TRBV19
ASSLASNREKLF	TRBJ1-4	TRBV7-8
ASSPSRQGYEQY	TRBJ2-7	TRBV7-2
ATTRDFQSTGELF	TRBJ2-2	TRBV10-3
ASRRGVETQY	TRBJ2-5	TRBV10-1
ASSPSGSGTGELF	TRBJ2-2	TRBV7-2
ASSPSRAVGNEQF	TRBJ2-1	TRBV11-1
AASQGASVETQY	TRBJ2-5	TRBV6-6
ASRPGAEAF	TRBJ1-1	TRBV12-2
ASSPRVAGGYEQY	TRBJ2-7	TRBV7-2
ASSEDADETQY	TRBJ2-5	TRBV6-1
ASTPGAGGTEAF	TRBJ1-1	TRBV9
ASSSSGTLGAETQY	TRBJ2-5	TRBV5-1
ATSIQETQY	TRBJ2-5	TRBV15
ASASPAGEAYQETQY	TRBJ2-5	TRBV5-6
SARTSGLYNEQF	TRBJ2-1	TRBV29-1
ASSLETGGSTDTQY	TRBJ2-3	TRBV7-9
ASSFGGERTETQY	TRBJ2-5	TRBV11-3
ASEGGGRTGELF	TRBJ2-2	TRBV2
ASSSPGQRAGNTIY	TRBJ1-3	TRBV6-5
ASSRLSPPGLFTDTQY	TRBJ2-3	TRBV4-1
AWSVLSEKLF	TRBJ1-4	TRBV30
ASRYSQWVYGYT	TRBJ1-2	TRBV28
SVGTSGSSGQY	TRBJ2-5	TRBV29-1